Each of the 18 T cell receptor beta chains below was sequenced from the same sample in a study of blood T cell repertoires in COVID-19. Libraries were prepared by immunoSEQ multiplex PCR; TCRdb keeps only in-frame clonotypes and omits some of them. Here the sample spans around 190,000 clones, about 88% being singletons. Material: peripheral blood. The receptors come from a man between 50 and 59 years old with COVID-19, enrolled during active disease.

The chain is built from TRBV27 and TRBJ1-5; TRBD1 is a possible D gene (5 bases). The germline V gene has CDR1 MNHEY and CDR2 SMNVEV (reference sequence). V was clipped by 0 bases and J by 2 bases, with 11 bases between them. The CDR3 has 16 residues. The CDR3 spells CASSLSRGSGNQPQHF. The CDR3, as DNA: TGTGCCAGCAGTTTATCAAGGGGTTCGGGCAATCAGCCCCAGCATTTT.

DNA for the CDR3: TGTGCCAGCAGCCGCACCGACAGGGGTAACTATGGCTACACCTTC. Amino acid sequence: CASSRTDRGNYGYTF. The rearrangement joins TRBV13 to TRBJ1-2; 8 nucleotides match TRBD1. With 5 bases clipped from V and 1 base from J, the junction kept 6 bases outside the gene matches. CDR1 and CDR2 from the germline V gene are PRHDT and FYEKMQ (reference sequence). The CDR3 contains 15 residues.

V is TRBV4-3 and J is TRBJ2-7, with 8 nucleotides matching TRBD1. CDR1 is LGHNA, CDR2 YSLEER, per germline. The junction had 4 bases not matched to a gene; V was cut back by 1 base and J by 2 bases. The CDR3 is made up of 15 amino acids. The CDR3 coding sequence is TGCGCCAGCAGCCAAGCGAGACAGGGGACCTACGAGCAGTACTTC. Encoded protein: CASSQARQGTYEQYF.

A few counts support this clone. V gene TRBV10-1 combines with J gene TRBJ2-1; D is possibly TRBD2 (6 bases). V was pared by 0 bases and J by 2 bases, with 8 bases between. This CDR3 has 15 residues. CDR1 and CDR2 from the germline V gene are WNHNN and SYGVQD (reference sequence). CDR3: CASSESRRAYNEQFF. The DNA for the CDR3 is TGCGCCAGCAGTGAGTCGCGGAGGGCCTACAATGAGCAGTTCTTC.

The CDR3 DNA is TGTGCCAGCAGTGTGATCCGGGACAGGGTAGATTCACCCCTCCACTTT. Protein product: CASSVIRDRVDSPLHF. The J gene is TRBJ1-6, the V gene TRBV6-4; 9 nucleotides match TRBD1. CDR1 is MRHNA and CDR2 is SNTAGT in the germline V gene. The CDR3 length is 16 residues. V was pared by 4 bases and J by 8 bases, with 9 bases of the junction left unmatched.

The chain recombines TRBV7-9 with TRBJ2-3; 7 bases line up with TRBD2. The CDR3 is 15 residues long. Germline V CDR1 and CDR2: SEHNR, FQNEAQ (reference sequence). V lost 1 base to trimming and J lost 9 bases; unmatched junction nucleotides: 10. CDR3 sequence: CASSLGSLAGVTQYF. The DNA of the CDR3 is TGTGCCAGCAGCTTAGGTTCTCTGGCGGGAGTCACGCAGTATTTT.

The chain couples TRBV19 to TRBJ1-2, with TRBD1 as a possible D gene (6 bases). Germline-derived CDR1 and CDR2 are LNHDA and SQIVND (reference sequence). Trimming shortened V by 4 bases and J by 4 bases, and 10 bases separated the two germline ends. The length of the CDR3 is 13 residues. The CDR3 here is CASSTTGPYGYTF. As DNA, the CDR3 is TGTGCCAGTAGTACTACAGGGCCCTATGGCTACACCTTC. Filled out from reference TRBV19 and TRBJ1-2, the complete variable domain reads DGGITQSPKYLFRKEGQNVTLSCEQNLNHDAMYWYRQDPGQGLRLIYYSQIVNDFQKGDIAEGYSVSREKKESFPLTVTSAQKNPTAFYLCASSTTGPYGYTFGSGTRLTVV.

V usage is TRBV5-8 and J usage is TRBJ1-4; 9 nucleotides agree with TRBD1. Looked up from germline, CDR1 is SGHTS and CDR2 is YDEGEE. CDR3 length: 16 residues. The junction had 5 bases not matched to a gene; V was cut back by 5 bases and J by 0 bases. CDR3 sequence reads: CASRPGQGPTNEKLFF. The DNA for the CDR3 is TGTGCCAGCAGACCGGGACAGGGACCAACTAATGAAAAACTGTTTTTT.

The chain has TRBV27 and TRBJ1-2; 7 bases fit TRBD1. The germline gives CDR1 MNHEY, CDR2 SMNVEV (reference sequence). V shed 5 bases, J shed 8 bases, and the junction held 11 bases outside the gene matches. The CDR3 runs to 14 residues. The CDR3 DNA is TGTGCCAGCAGTCCGCGACAGGGAGCCAGGGGCTACACCTTC. Amino acid sequence: CASSPRQGARGYTF.

In this sample, this clone turned up a few times. The gene calls are TRBV21-1 and TRBJ1-1; the table gives TRBD1 as D, unverified against the DNA. TRBV21-1 is a listed pseudogene. There are 15 residues in the CDR3. CDR3 residues: CASSKSTGWNTEAFF. CDR3 nucleotide sequence: TGTGCCAGCAGCAAAAGTACAGGGTGGAACACTGAAGCTTTCTTT.

The V gene is TRBV6-2 or TRBV6-3, the J gene TRBJ1-5, with 7 bases aligning to TRBD1. CDR3 length: 15 residues. The V gene's germline CDR1 is MNHEY and CDR2 SVGEGT. V shed 4 bases, J shed 5 bases, and the junction held 8 bases outside the gene matches. CDR3 nucleotides: TGTGCCAGCAGTTCCCATAGGGGGCGCGATCAGCCCCAGCATTTT. It yields the protein CASSSHRGRDQPQHF.

V usage is TRBV6-5 and J usage is TRBJ1-3, with TRBD1 matching 7 bases. Per germline, CDR1 MNHEY and CDR2 SVGAGI. The V segment lost 6 bases and the J segment 0 bases; nucleotides outside the gene matches: 5. The CDR3 totals 15 residues. The CDR3 is CASRLAGGSGNTIYF. The DNA for the CDR3 is TGTGCCAGCAGGCTAGCAGGGGGCTCTGGAAACACCATATATTTT.

This clone was observed a single time. The chain joins TRBV12-3 or TRBV12-4 to TRBJ1-1, with D possibly TRBD1 on 6 matching bases. V lost 6 bases, J lost 0 bases, and 8 bases lay in between. The CDR3 totals 13 residues. The CDR3 DNA follows: TGTGCCAGCAGCAGGACAGTGAACACTGAAGCTTTCTTT. Its translation: CASSRTVNTEAFF.

V is TRBV11-2 and J is TRBJ2-1; 8 bases align to TRBD2. V dropped 0 bases and J dropped 4; count of bases not matched to a gene: 8. Per the germline V gene, CDR1 is SGHAT and CDR2 is FQNNGV. The CDR3 loop spans 17 amino acids. CDR3 protein: CASSLDLGSGAYNEQFF. CDR3 nucleotide sequence: TGTGCCAGCAGCTTAGATCTGGGTAGCGGGGCTTACAATGAGCAGTTCTTC.

The genes are TRBV4-2 and TRBJ1-3; tentative D call: TRBD1 (5 bases). This CDR3 region has 15 residues. Germline V gene data show CDR1 as LGHNA and CDR2 as YNFKEQ. The V and J ends lost 0 bases and 4 bases respectively, with 10 bases between them. The DNA for the CDR3 is TGTGCCAGCAGCCAAGATGAAGGGGAAGGAAACACCATATATTTT. Translating it yields CASSQDEGEGNTIYF.

The chain recombines TRBV4-3 with TRBJ1-3; D might be TRBD1 (5 bases). CDR3 length: 18 amino acids. The germline V gene has CDR1 LGHNA and CDR2 YSLEER. Trimming stripped 0 bases from V and 0 bases from J, with 15 bases between. The CDR3 is CASSQDPPQGFSGNTIYF. CDR3 DNA sequence: TGCGCCAGCAGCCAAGATCCCCCCCAGGGATTCTCTGGAAACACCATATATTTT.

The rearrangement uses TRBV28 and TRBJ2-1; TRBD2 matches at 8 bases. The trim removed 4 bases at V and 2 bases at J, leaving 7 bases unmatched. The CDR3 runs to 16 residues. The V gene's germline CDR1 is MDHEN and CDR2 SYDVKM. This CDR3 reads CASSSASGGPYNEQFF. The CDR3 nucleotides are TGTGCCAGCAGTTCCGCGAGCGGGGGCCCCTACAATGAGCAGTTCTTC.

The chain joins TRBV7-2 to TRBJ1-2, with 7 bases aligning to TRBD1. CDR3 length: 13 residues. Per the germline V gene, CDR1 is SGHTA and CDR2 is FQGNSA. V shed 6 bases, J shed 8 bases, and the junction held 9 bases outside the gene matches. For the CDR3, the DNA is TGTGCCAGCAGGTTGGAGAGGGGGCTAGGCTACACCTTC. Protein sequence: CASRLERGLGYTF.